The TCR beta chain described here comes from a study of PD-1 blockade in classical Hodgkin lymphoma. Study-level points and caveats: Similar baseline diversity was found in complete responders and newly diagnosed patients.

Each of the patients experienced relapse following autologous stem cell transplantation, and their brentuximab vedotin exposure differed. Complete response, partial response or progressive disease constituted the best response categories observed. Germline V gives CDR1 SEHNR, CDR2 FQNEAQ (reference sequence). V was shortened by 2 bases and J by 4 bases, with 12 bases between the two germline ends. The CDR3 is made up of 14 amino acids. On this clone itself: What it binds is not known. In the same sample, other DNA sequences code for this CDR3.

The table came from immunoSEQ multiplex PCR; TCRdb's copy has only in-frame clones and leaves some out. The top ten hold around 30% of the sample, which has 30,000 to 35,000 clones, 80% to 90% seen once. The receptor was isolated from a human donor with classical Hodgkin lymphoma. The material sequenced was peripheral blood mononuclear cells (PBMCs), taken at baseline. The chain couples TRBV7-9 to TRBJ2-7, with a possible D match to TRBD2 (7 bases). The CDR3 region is CASSLSAGAYEQYF. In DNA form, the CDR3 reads TGTGCCAGCAGCTTATCGGCGGGGGCTTACGAGCAGTACTTC.